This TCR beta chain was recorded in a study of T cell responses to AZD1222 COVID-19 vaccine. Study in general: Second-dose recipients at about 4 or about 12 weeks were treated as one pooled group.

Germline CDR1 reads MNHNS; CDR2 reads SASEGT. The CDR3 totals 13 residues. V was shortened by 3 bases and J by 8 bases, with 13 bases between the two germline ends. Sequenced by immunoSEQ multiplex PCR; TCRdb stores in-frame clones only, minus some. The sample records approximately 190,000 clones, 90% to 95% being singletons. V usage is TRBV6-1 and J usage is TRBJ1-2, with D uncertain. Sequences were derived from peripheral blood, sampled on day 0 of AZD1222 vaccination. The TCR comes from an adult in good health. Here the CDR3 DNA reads TGTGCCAGCAGTGATCTGGGGAAAGACGGCTACACCTTC. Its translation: CASSDLGKDGYTF.